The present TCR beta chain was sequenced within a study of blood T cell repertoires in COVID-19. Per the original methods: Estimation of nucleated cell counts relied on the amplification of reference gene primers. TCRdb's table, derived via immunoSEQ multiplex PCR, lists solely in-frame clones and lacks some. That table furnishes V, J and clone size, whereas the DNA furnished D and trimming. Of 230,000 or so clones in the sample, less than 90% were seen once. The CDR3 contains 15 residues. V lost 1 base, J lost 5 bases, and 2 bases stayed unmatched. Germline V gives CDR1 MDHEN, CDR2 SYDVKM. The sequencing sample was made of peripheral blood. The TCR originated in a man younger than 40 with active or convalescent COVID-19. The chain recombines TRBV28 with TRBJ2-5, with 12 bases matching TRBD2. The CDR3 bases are TGTGCCAGCAGTTTATCTAGCGGGGGGGCCGAGACCCAGTACTTC. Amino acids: CASSLSSGGAETQYF.